This TCR beta chain was identified during a study of blood T cells in healthy people across ages. A second roughly 6 to 11 cycle PCR used barcoded and J-beta primers. TCRdb used MiXCR to reprocess the 5' RACE reads, holding one entry per CDR3 protein. Of about 800,000 distinct CDR3 sequences detected, 20% to 25% appear once; the ten largest clones hold 3% to 4%. Germline V gene data show CDR1 as LGHNT and CDR2 as FRNRAP. The CDR3 sequence is 11 residues long. Concerning this clonotype itself: Compared with germline, one end of the junction differs, possibly owing to a read error.

The data were also submitted as part of a second study, on T cells of mothers and their children. That publication notes: Amplification in the second PCR used the M1S primer, which added sample barcodes and 2-4 random nucleotides.

The TCR was taken from a boy between 10 and 17 years old in good health. The chain links TRBV12-5 to TRBJ2-1; TRBD1 matches at 7 bases. Sequenced input: blood. CDR3 in amino acids: CASGHRGEQFF. CDR3 bases: TGCGCTAGTGGTCACAGGGGTGAGCAGTTCTTC.